These T cell receptor beta chains were read from a single sample in a study of control samples from healthy donors and cancer patients. TCRdb's table, derived via immunoSEQ multiplex PCR, lists solely in-frame clones and lacks some. This sample carries more than 95,000 clones, around 87% of them seen once, and the ten largest clones take about 2.7%. Sequenced sample: blood. The receptors come from a man aged 60 to 75 in good health. Each CDR3 is given with its conserved first and last residue. The D gene is left open where the match is weak. Not every row has a clone size; where given, it reads once, few, many or a size class.

v_call	d_call	j_call	clone_size	cdr3_aa	cdr3_nt
TRBV28	.	TRBJ2-7	.	CASSLPAYEQYF	TGTGCCAGCAGTTTGCCCGCCTACGAGCAGTACTTC
TRBV7-8	TRBD2	TRBJ2-3	.	CASSTYGTNTDTQYF	TGTGCCAGCAGCACGTACGGGACTAACACAGATACGCAGTATTTT
TRBV10-3	TRBD2	TRBJ2-5	.	CAISRSGGFQETQYF	TGTGCCATCAGCCGTAGCGGGGGGTTCCAAGAGACCCAGTACTTC
TRBV19	.	TRBJ1-3	.	CASSIAASGNTIYF	TGTGCCAGTAGTATTGCGGCCTCTGGAAACACCATATATTTT
TRBV14	TRBD1	TRBJ1-4	once	CASSQLGTGGEKLFF	TGTGCCAGCAGCCAGCTTGGGACAGGGGGTGAAAAACTGTTTTTT
TRBV6-2/TRBV6-3	TRBD2	TRBJ2-5	few	CASSYLAGDTQETQYF	TGTGCCAGCAGTTATCTAGCGGGGGATACCCAAGAGACCCAGTACTTC
TRBV24-1	.	TRBJ1-5	.	CATSDVGSWGNQPQHF	TGTGCCACCAGTGATGTTGGATCCTGGGGGAATCAGCCCCAGCATTTT
TRBV18	.	TRBJ2-6	.	CASSPAGHSSGANVLTF	TGTGCCAGCTCACCGGCGGGGCACTCCTCTGGGGCCAACGTCCTGACTTTC
TRBV28	.	TRBJ1-5	.	CASSLGGTSNQPQHF	TGTGCCAGCAGTTTGGGGGGCACGAGCAATCAGCCCCAGCATTTT
TRBV7-6	TRBD2	TRBJ2-2	.	CASSLSGGPTNTGELFF	TGTGCCAGCAGCTTAAGCGGGGGGCCTACGAACACCGGGGAGCTGTTTTTT
TRBV3-1/TRBV3-2	.	TRBJ1-1	.	CASSQDQGYQNTEAFF	TGTGCCAGCAGCCAAGACCAGGGATATCAGAACACTGAAGCTTTCTTT
TRBV6-5	TRBD1	TRBJ2-7	once	CASSSAGQASYEQYF	TGTGCCAGCAGTTCGGCGGGACAGGCCTCCTACGAGCAGTACTTC
TRBV7-2	.	TRBJ1-5	once	CASSLWEGGNQPQHF	TGTGCCAGCAGCTTATGGGAGGGGGGCAATCAGCCCCAGCATTTT
TRBV24-1	.	TRBJ1-5	many	CATSDLRERETDQPQHF	TGTGCCACCAGTGATCTCAGGGAGAGGGAAACAGATCAGCCCCAGCATTTT
TRBV20-1	.	TRBJ2-7	.	CSATRDTEQYF	TGCAGTGCTACAAGGGACACAGAGCAGTACTTC
TRBV6-5	.	TRBJ1-2	once	CASRSSGAPYGYTF	TGTGCCAGCAGGAGTTCAGGGGCTCCCTATGGCTACACCTTC
TRBV6-4	.	TRBJ1-6	.	CASSDGDPSPLHF	TGTGCCAGCAGTGACGGGGACCCCTCACCCCTCCACTTT
TRBV28	TRBD2	TRBJ2-2	few	CASRPLAGGATGELFF	TGTGCCAGCAGGCCACTAGCGGGGGGGGCAACCGGGGAGCTGTTTTTT
TRBV20-1	.	TRBJ2-7	.	CSARVWNEQYF	TGCAGTGCTAGAGTGTGGAACGAGCAGTACTTC
TRBV24-1	.	TRBJ2-1	.	CATSDDDEQFF	TGTGCCACCAGTGATGACGATGAGCAGTTCTTC
TRBV7-9	.	TRBJ2-3	.	CASSLEPDTQYF	TGTGCCAGCAGCTTAGAGCCAGATACGCAGTATTTT
TRBV4-2	.	TRBJ1-2	.	CASSQLLGGYGYTF	TGTGCCAGCAGCCAACTCTTGGGGGGCTATGGCTACACCTTC
TRBV6-5	.	TRBJ1-1	.	CASSYSRISDTEAFF	TGTGCCAGCAGTTACTCAAGGATTTCGGACACTGAAGCTTTCTTT
TRBV28	TRBD1	TRBJ1-2	.	CASSLTGEKGYTF	TGTGCCAGCAGCCTAACAGGGGAAAAAGGCTACACCTTC
TRBV5-6	.	TRBJ1-1	.	CASSGGSLTEAFF	TGTGCCAGCAGCGGGGGATCCTTGACTGAAGCTTTCTTT
TRBV18	TRBD1	TRBJ1-6	.	CASSPHRGQESPLHF	TGTGCCAGCTCACCTCACAGGGGGCAAGAGTCACCCCTCCACTTT
TRBV6-7	.	TRBJ2-7	.	CASSYWVYEQYF	TGTGCCAGCAGTTACTGGGTTTACGAGCAGTACTTC
TRBV9	.	TRBJ2-1	.	CASSVAYNEQFF	TGTGCCAGCAGCGTGGCCTACAATGAGCAGTTCTTC
TRBV3-1/TRBV3-2	.	TRBJ1-1	.	CASSPRDRGVTEAFF	TGTGCCAGCAGCCCTCGGGACCGGGGCGTCACTGAAGCTTTCTTT
TRBV5-1	.	TRBJ1-1	.	CASSLGADLNTEAFF	TGCGCCAGCAGCTTGGGGGCGGACCTGAACACTGAAGCTTTCTTT
TRBV6-5	.	TRBJ1-1	.	CASNRVGGEEAFF	TGTGCCAGCAATCGGGTAGGGGGGGAAGAAGCTTTCTTT
TRBV29-1	.	TRBJ2-3	few	CSVARLTDTQYF	TGCAGCGTTGCGCGGCTCACAGATACGCAGTATTTT
TRBV6-5	TRBD1	TRBJ1-4	.	CASSRDRDTNEKLFF	TGTGCCAGCAGCCGGGACAGGGACACTAATGAAAAACTGTTTTTT
TRBV12-3/TRBV12-4	.	TRBJ1-2	.	CASSLHAGYTF	TGTGCCAGCAGTTTACATGCTGGCTACACCTTC
TRBV5-1	.	TRBJ1-2	.	CASSLAFIDGYTF	TGCGCCAGCAGCTTGGCCTTTATTGATGGCTACACCTTC
TRBV20-1	.	TRBJ2-5	.	CSAGGGARGSLETQYF	TGCAGTGCTGGTGGGGGGGCGCGGGGTAGTTTGGAGACCCAGTACTTC
TRBV30	.	TRBJ1-2	.	CACVSTGLNYGYTF	TGTGCCTGTGTCTCGACAGGACTAAACTATGGCTACACCTTC
TRBV5-4	.	TRBJ1-2	.	CASRGINYGYTF	TGTGCGTCGCGGGGGATAAACTATGGCTACACCTTC
TRBV5-6	TRBD1	TRBJ1-5	.	CASSLQGESVNQPQHF	TGTGCCAGCAGCTTGCAGGGGGAAAGTGTCAATCAGCCCCAGCATTTT
TRBV30	.	TRBJ1-4	.	CAWSVQVEKLFF	TGTGCCTGGAGTGTACAGGTTGAAAAACTGTTTTTT
TRBV30	TRBD2	TRBJ2-7	.	CAWSLIAGEQYF	TGTGCCTGGAGTTTGATAGCGGGAGAGCAGTACTTC
TRBV7-2	.	TRBJ2-2	.	CASSLDSTLGNTGELFF	TGTGCCAGCAGCCTGGACAGCACCCTGGGGAACACCGGGGAGCTGTTTTTT
TRBV5-4	.	TRBJ1-2	.	CASTLSHWGAGGYTF	TGTGCCAGCACCCTTAGTCACTGGGGCGCGGGAGGCTACACCTTC